This T cell receptor beta chain was profiled in a study of blood T cells in healthy people across ages. The CDR3 has 15 residues. J was trimmed by 3 bases and V by 6 bases; bases with no gene match: 8. Germline V gene data show CDR1 as LGHNA and CDR2 as YNFKEQ. Next came a second PCR, run for about 7 to 12 cycles, which used a sample-barcoded 5' primer along with a J-beta primer mix. MiXCR was run by TCRdb on the 5' RACE reads, yielding one entry per CDR3 protein. Of about 1,500,000 distinct CDR3 sequences listed, 42% are singletons. This clonotype turned up a few times. This receptor was obtained from a woman aged 18-35 years in good health. The chain joins TRBV4-2 to TRBJ1-1; the match to TRBD1 covers 9 bases. Sequencing used blood. This CDR3 is CASRQTGGGDTEAFF. The CDR3 region has the DNA TGTGCCAGCAGGCAGACAGGGGGAGGGGACACTGAAGCTTTCTTT.